The entry below gives a single T cell receptor beta chain sequence along with its context. What it binds is not known. Thyroid surgery was preceded by no treatment in any patient. This sample was included in a study of metastatic and nonmetastatic thyroid tumors. For the study at large: The comparison covered peripheral blood and tumor or nodule tissue in malignant and benign thyroid patients.

Study-level results: In both blood and tumor samples, TCR beta diversity was reported significantly higher for malignant than benign nodules.

Per the study methods: Built for papillary thyroid cancer, a distant-metastasis classifier drew on CDR3 differences across clinicopathological groups. TCRdb re-called clones via MiXCR from the PCR reads. The V and J calls reflect TCRdb's pipeline rather than the authors' work. The table has over 15,000 clones, around 36% seen once. This receptor was taken from a female donor with papillary thyroid cancer or a benign thyroid nodule (not recorded which). Some clones in this sample may be carry-over from other donors' samples. What was sequenced was tumor tissue.

CDR3 coding DNA: TGTGCCAGCAGTTCGGCCTACGAGCCGGGCTACGAGCAGTACTTC. Encoded protein: CASSSAYEPGYEQYF. V and J are TRBV27 and TRBJ2-7; D gene unclear. Germline CDR1 reads MNHEY; CDR2 reads SMNVEV (reference sequence). This CDR3 comprises 15 residues. Trimming removed 4 bases from V and 3 bases from J, with 16 bases in between.